This T cell receptor beta chain was found in a study of CD8+ T cells in alopecia areata. Germline V gives CDR1 MNHEY, CDR2 SMNVEV (reference sequence). CDR3 size: 13 residues. The V gene end was trimmed by 6 bases and the J gene end by 5 bases; junction bases not matched to a gene: 2. Documented treatment: oral pan-JAK inhibitor, 5-10 mg twice daily. Sampling of alopecia areata patients yielded lesional scalp punch biopsies as well as peripheral blood. Sequencing templates came from extracted RNA that was reverse transcribed into cDNA. Assay used: immunoSEQ multiplex PCR; TCRdb lists only in-frame clones, some missing. Of over 150,000 clones listed, less than 70% are singletons.

The receptor's source is a human donor with alopecia areata. Sequences were derived from CD4+ T cells sorted from blood, sampled at week 24, from a patient treated with tofacitinib. V is TRBV27 and J is TRBJ2-7, with 12 bases that match TRBD2. CDR3 in amino acids: CASRWTSGDEQYF. The CDR3 coding sequence is TGTGCCAGCAGATGGACTAGCGGGGACGAGCAGTACTTC.